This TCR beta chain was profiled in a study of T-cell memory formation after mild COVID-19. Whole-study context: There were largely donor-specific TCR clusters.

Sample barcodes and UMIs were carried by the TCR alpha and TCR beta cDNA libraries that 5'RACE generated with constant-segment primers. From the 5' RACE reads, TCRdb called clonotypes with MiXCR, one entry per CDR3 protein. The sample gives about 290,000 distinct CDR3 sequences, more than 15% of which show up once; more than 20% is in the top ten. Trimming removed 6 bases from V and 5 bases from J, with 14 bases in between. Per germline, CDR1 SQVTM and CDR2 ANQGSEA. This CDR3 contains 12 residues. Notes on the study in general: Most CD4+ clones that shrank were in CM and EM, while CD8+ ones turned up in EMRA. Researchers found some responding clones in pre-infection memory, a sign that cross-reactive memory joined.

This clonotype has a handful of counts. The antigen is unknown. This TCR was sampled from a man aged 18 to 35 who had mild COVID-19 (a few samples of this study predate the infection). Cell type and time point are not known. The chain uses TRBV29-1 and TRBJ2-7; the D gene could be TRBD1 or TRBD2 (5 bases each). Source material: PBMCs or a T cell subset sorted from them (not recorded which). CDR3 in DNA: TGCAGCGTATATACAGGAGGTAACGAGCAGTACTTC. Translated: CSVYTGGNEQYF.